This TCR beta chain was sequenced for a study of blood T cell repertoires in COVID-19. Overall study: Samples representing acute and convalescent COVID-19 were sourced from the United States, Italy and Spain. In each case, the material was cDNA or gDNA derived from T cells, B-cell-depleted T cells, or PBMCs.

Methods used by the authors: Estimation of nucleated cell counts relied on the amplification of reference gene primers. Method: immunoSEQ multiplex PCR; TCRdb's copy keeps in-frame clones and lacks some. That table furnishes V, J and clone size, whereas the DNA furnished D and trimming. The sample lists about 160,000 clones, roughly 84% occurring once. CDR1 is KGHSH and CDR2 is LQKENI in the germline V gene. The CDR3 has 16 residues. Germline trimming cut 3 bases from V and 2 bases from J; bases unmatched to any gene: 7. The sequenced material came from peripheral blood. The chain carries TRBV18 and TRBJ1-3; 7 nucleotides line up with TRBD1. The clonotype was recovered from a woman at least 80 years old with active or convalescent COVID-19. CDR3: CASSPPLTGPGNTIYF. The CDR3 nucleotides are TGTGCCAGCTCACCGCCCCTGACAGGGCCTGGAAACACCATATATTTT.